This section outlines one T cell receptor (beta chain) sequence together with its context. Its antigen remains unknown. This CDR3 is 15 amino acids long. Trimming cost V 6 bases and J 3 bases; bases outside gene matches: 8. CDR1 and CDR2 (germline): DFQATT, SNEGSKA (reference sequence). The Oncomine TCR Beta short-read assay sequenced DNA from cultured CD4+ T cells. Extraction of genomic DNA was performed on cultured CD4+ T cells. TCRdb re-called the PCR reads through MiXCR, storing one row per CDR3 protein. The table has over 15,000 distinct CDR3 sequences, under 60% seen once. The sample comes from a study of vaccination and CD4 T cells after COVID-19. Treatment of the sample: roughly 10-day PBMC culture with coronavirus spike peptide pools or control peptides (ViraFEST assay).

This sequence joins TRBV20-1 and TRBJ1-2; 12 bases line up with TRBD1. This receptor was taken from a human donor who had recovered from COVID-19. The specimen comprised CD4+ T cells from blood, cultured in vitro, sampled after SARS-CoV-2 vaccination. This chain's CDR3 is CSAGTGGYYHYGYTF. CDR3 coding DNA: TGCAGTGCAGGGACAGGGGGCTATTATCACTATGGCTACACCTTC.